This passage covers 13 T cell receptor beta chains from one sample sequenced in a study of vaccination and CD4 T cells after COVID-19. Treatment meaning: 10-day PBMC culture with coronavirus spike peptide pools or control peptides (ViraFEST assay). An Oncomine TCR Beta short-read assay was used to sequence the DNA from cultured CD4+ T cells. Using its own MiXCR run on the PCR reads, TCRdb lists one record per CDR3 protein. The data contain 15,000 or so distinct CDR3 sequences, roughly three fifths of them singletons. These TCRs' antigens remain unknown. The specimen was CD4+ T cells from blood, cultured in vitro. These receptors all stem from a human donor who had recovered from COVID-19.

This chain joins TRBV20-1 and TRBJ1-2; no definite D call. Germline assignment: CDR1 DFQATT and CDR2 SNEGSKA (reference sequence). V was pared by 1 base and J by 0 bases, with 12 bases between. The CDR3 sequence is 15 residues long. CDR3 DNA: TGCAGTGCTAGAGTTGGCGGGTCTGCTAACTATGGCTACACCTTC. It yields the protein CSARVGGSANYGYTF.

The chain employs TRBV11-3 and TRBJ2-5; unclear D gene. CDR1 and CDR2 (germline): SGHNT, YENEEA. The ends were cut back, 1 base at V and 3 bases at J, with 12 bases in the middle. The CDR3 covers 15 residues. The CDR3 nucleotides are TGTGCCAGCAGCTTAGGTTCGGCCAGTGAAGAGACCCAGTACTTC. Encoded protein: CASSLGSASEETQYF. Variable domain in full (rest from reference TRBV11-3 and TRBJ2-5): EAGVVQSPRYKIIEKKQPVAFWCNPISGHNTLYWYLQNLGQGPELLIRYENEEAVDDSQLPKDRFSAERLKGVDSTLKIQPAELGDSAVYLCASSLGSASEETQYFGPGTRLLVL.

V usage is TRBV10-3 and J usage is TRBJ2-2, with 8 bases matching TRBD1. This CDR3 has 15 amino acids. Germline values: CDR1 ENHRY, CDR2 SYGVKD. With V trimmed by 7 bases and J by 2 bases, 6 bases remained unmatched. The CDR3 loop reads CAIKGTGDNTGELFF. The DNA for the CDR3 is TGTGCCATCAAAGGGACAGGTGACAACACCGGGGAGCTGTTTTTT.

DNA for the CDR3: TGTGCCAGCAGTGGGCTCGGGACGTACAATGAGCAGTTCTTC. Its protein is CASSGLGTYNEQFF. The chain recombines TRBV6-1 with TRBJ2-1; D tentatively fits TRBD1 or TRBD2 (5 bases each). The CDR3 is 14 amino acids. The germline V and J ends were trimmed by 4 bases and 4 bases, with 11 bases remaining between them. CDR1 is MNHNS, CDR2 SASEGT, per germline.

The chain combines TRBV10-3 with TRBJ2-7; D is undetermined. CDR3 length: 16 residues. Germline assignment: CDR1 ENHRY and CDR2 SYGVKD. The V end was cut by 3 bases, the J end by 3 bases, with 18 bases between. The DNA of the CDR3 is TGTGCCATCAGTGACGTGGCTGCCCTGAAGAGCTACGAGCAGTACTTC. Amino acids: CAISDVAALKSYEQYF.

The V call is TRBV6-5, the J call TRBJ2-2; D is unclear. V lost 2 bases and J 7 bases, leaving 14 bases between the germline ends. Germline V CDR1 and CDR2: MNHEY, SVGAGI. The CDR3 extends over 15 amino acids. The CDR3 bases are TGTGCCAGCAGTTACGCTTCTCCCATGGGCGGGGAGCTGTTTTTT. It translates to CASSYASPMGGELFF.

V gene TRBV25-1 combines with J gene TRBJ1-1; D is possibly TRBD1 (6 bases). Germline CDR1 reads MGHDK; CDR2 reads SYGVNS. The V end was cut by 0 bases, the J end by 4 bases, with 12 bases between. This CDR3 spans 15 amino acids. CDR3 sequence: CASSEYKGVGTEAFF. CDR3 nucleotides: TGTGCCAGCAGTGAATATAAGGGGGTCGGCACTGAAGCTTTCTTT.

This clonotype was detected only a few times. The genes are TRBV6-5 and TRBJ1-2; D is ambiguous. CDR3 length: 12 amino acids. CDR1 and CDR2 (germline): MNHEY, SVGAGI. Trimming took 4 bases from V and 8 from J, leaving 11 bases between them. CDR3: CASSSQGLGYTF. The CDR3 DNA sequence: TGTGCCAGCAGTTCCCAAGGGTTAGGCTACACCTTC.

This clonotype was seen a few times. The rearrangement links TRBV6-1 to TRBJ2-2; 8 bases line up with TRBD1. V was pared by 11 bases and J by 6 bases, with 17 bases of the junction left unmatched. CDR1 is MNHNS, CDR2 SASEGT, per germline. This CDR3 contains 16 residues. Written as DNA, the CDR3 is TGTGCCGGACGACCGCTCGGACAGGGCAATTCCGGGGAGCTGTTTTTT. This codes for CAGRPLGQGNSGELFF.

The CDR3 is CASSWTSGKYEQFF. CDR3 sequence (DNA): TGCGCCAGCAGCTGGACTAGCGGGAAATATGAGCAGTTCTTC. The rearrangement links TRBV5-1 to TRBJ2-1; 12 bases match TRBD2. The germline CDR1 and CDR2 sequences are SGHRS and YFSETQ. There are 14 residues in the CDR3. V was pared by 3 bases and J by 8 bases, with 3 bases of the junction left unmatched. The full variable domain, with the rest looked up from reference TRBV5-1 and TRBJ2-1, is KAGVTQTPRYLIKTRGQQVTLSCSPISGHRSVSWYQQTPGQGLQFLFEYFSETQRNKGNFPGRFSGRQFSNSRSEMNVSTLELGDSALYLCASSWTSGKYEQFFGPGTRLTVL.

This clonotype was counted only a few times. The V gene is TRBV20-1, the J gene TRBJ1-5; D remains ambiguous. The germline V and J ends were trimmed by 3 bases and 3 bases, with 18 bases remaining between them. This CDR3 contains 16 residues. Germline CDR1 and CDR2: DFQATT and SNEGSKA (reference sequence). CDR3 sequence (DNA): TGCAGTGCTAGGCTAAAGGGTTGGGTAAACAATCAGCCCCAGCATTTT. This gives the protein CSARLKGWVNNQPQHF.

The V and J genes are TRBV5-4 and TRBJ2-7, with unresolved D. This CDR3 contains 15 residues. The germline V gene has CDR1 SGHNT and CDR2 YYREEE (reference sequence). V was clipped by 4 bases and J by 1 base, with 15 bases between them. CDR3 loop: CASSLRSGLSYEQYF. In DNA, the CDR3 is TGTGCCAGCAGCCTCCGATCAGGTTTATCCTACGAGCAGTACTTC.

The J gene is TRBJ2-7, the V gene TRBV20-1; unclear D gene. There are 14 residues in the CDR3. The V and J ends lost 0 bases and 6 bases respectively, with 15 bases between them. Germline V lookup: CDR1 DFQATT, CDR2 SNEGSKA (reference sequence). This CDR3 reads CSARDFSGHLEQYF. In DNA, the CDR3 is TGCAGTGCTAGAGATTTTTCTGGGCATCTCGAGCAGTACTTC.